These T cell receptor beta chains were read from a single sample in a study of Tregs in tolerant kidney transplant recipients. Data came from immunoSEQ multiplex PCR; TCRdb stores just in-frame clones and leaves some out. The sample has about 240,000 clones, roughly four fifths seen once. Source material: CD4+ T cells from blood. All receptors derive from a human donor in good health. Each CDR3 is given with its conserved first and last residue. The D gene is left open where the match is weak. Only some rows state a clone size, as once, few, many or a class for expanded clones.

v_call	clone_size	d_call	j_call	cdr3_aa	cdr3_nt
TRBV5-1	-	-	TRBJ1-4	CASSSLGGFNEKLFF	TGCGCCAGCAGCTCATTGGGGGGCTTTAATGAAAAACTGTTTTTT
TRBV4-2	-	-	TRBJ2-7	CASSQARGAYEQYF	TGTGCCAGCAGCCAAGCAAGAGGGGCCTACGAGCAGTACTTC
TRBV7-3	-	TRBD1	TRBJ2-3	CASGQGTDTQYF	TGTGCCAGCGGACAGGGCACAGATACGCAGTATTTT
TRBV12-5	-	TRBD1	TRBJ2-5	CASGLLRQGEETQYF	TGTGCTAGTGGTTTGCTCCGACAGGGGGAAGAGACCCAGTACTTC
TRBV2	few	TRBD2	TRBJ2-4	CASSGGAPKNIQYF	TGTGCCAGCAGCGGGGGGGCTCCCAAAAACATTCAGTACTTC
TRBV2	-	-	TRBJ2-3	CASSVVVGTDTQYF	TGTGCCAGCAGCGTTGTGGTGGGCACAGATACGCAGTATTTT
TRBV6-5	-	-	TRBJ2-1	CASSPGTSSYNEQFF	TGTGCCAGCAGTCCCGGGACGAGCTCCTACAATGAGCAGTTCTTC
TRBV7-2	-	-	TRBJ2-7	CASSPMVAAAYEQYF	TGTGCCAGCAGCCCCATGGTGGCCGCTGCCTACGAGCAGTACTTC
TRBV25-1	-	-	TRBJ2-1	CASKRYESYNEQFF	TGTGCCAGCAAGAGATACGAAAGTTACAATGAGCAGTTCTTC
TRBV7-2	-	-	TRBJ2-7	CASSLAAVYEQYF	TGTGCCAGCAGCTTAGCAGCGGTCTACGAGCAGTACTTC
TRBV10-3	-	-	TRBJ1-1	CAIRNLDSSNTEAFF	TGTGCCATCAGAAACTTGGACAGTTCAAACACTGAAGCTTTCTTT
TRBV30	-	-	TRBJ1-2	CAWSVSREGGYTF	TGTGCCTGGAGTGTTTCCAGGGAAGGGGGCTACACCTTC
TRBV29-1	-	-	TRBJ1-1	CSVHQGRAFF	TGCAGCGTCCATCAGGGAAGAGCTTTCTTT
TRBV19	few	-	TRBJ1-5	CATEDVGLNQPQHF	TGTGCCACCGAGGACGTGGGGTTGAATCAGCCCCAGCATTTT
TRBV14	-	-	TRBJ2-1	CASSQALPGQRGKWSYNEQFF	TGTGCCAGCAGCCAAGCTCTACCGGGACAGCGGGGGAAGTGGTCCTACAATGAGCAGTTCTTC
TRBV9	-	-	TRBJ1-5	CASSRQGNQPQHF	TGTGCCAGCAGCAGACAGGGCAATCAGCCCCAGCATTTT
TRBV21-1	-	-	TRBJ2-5	CASSKVRTGGGRETQYF	TGTGCCAGCAGCAAAGTTCGGACAGGGGGGGGAAGAGAGACCCAGTACTTC
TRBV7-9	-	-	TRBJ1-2	CASSLVLPGYGYTF	TGTGCCAGCAGCTTAGTGTTGCCAGGGTATGGCTACACCTTC
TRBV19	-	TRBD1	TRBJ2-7	CATGTGGYEQYF	TGTGCCACCGGGACAGGGGGCTACGAGCAGTACTTC
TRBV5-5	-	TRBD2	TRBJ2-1	CASSPGTNHYNEQFF	TGTGCCAGCAGCCCCGGGACTAACCACTACAATGAGCAGTTCTTC
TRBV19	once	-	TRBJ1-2	CASSTPGGRGYGYTF	TGTGCCAGTAGTACCCCCGGGGGTAGGGGCTATGGCTACACCTTC
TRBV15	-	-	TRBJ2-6	CATSTTPPGANVLTF	TGTGCCACCAGCACCACCCCGCCTGGGGCCAACGTCCTGACTTTC